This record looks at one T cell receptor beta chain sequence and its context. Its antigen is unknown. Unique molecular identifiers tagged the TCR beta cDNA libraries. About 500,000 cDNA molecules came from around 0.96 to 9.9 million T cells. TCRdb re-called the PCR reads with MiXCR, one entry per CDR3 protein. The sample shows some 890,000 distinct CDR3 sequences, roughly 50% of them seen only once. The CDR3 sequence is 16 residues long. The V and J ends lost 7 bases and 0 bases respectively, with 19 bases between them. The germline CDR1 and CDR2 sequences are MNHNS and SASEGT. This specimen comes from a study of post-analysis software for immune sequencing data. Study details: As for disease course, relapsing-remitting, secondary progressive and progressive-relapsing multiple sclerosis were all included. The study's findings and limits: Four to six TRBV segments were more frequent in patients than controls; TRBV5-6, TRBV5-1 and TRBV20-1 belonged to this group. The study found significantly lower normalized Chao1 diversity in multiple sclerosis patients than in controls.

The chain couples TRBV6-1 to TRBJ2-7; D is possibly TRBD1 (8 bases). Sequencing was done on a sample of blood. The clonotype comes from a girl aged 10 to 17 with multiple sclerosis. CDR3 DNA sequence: TGTGCCAGCATGAGAGGACAGGGACTATTCTCCTACGAGCAGTACTTC. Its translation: CASMRGQGLFSYEQYF.